This T cell receptor beta chain came from a study of CD4 T cell repertoires in COVID-19. Overall study context: Relabeled CFSE-low cells, IL-2-expanded for more than 9 days, met spikes from other coronaviruses.

Notes on the study in general: Several top expanded SARS-CoV-2-reactive clonotypes were shared by two or three memory subsets.

As for this clone: Antigen unknown.

Some clones are missing from TCRdb's copy, which holds only in-frame ones; the method was immunoSEQ multiplex PCR. The sample holds some 80,000 clones; 83% are singletons and the top ten take 0.5% to 0.6%. Sequencing was done directly on freshly isolated, uncultured memory T cells. Germline assignment: CDR1 LGHDT and CDR2 YNNKEL (reference sequence). After removal of 5 bases from V and 5 bases from J, the junction contained 4 bases not matched to a gene. There are 14 residues in the CDR3. The material sequenced was CD4+ T cells from peripheral blood, taken after recovery from COVID-19. This sequence joins TRBV3-1 (or the pseudogene TRBV3-2) and TRBJ2-5, with TRBD2 identical over 11 bases. The TCR was taken from a human donor who had COVID-19. The CDR3 spells CASSAGLAVETQYF. Here the CDR3 DNA reads TGTGCCAGCAGCGCGGGACTAGCGGTGGAGACCCAGTACTTC.